The rows below give T cell receptor beta chains drawn from one sample of a study of spatial heterogeneity in lung cancer. TCRdb recomputed calls from the 5' RACE reads with MiXCR, one row per CDR3 protein. The profile covers about 22,000 distinct CDR3 sequences, with approximately 9.5% appearing a single time and 6.5% to 8.5% taken by the ten largest. The sequences come from lung tumor tissue, collected at surgery. The receptors stem from a male donor with early-stage non-small cell lung cancer. Each CDR3 is given without its conserved first and last residue.

TRBJ1-5	TRBV6-6	ASKTGQVDQPQH
TRBJ2-7	TRBV6-2/TRBV6-3	ASTPSGTRLYEQY
TRBJ2-1	TRBV20-1	SADTRGDEQF
TRBJ2-1	TRBV28	ASSYSGRGGGNEQF
TRBJ2-2	TRBV15	ATSTGTSGAGELF
TRBJ2-5	TRBV7-2	ASSYGLAGARETQY
TRBJ2-5	TRBV29-1	SVDRGRETQY
TRBJ2-3	TRBV7-9	ASSLAASGSTDTQY
TRBJ2-7	TRBV19	ASSRDRRYEQY
TRBJ2-1	TRBV18	ASSPGYEGPLIV
TRBJ2-1	TRBV20-1	SARALAGEPYNEQF
TRBJ2-2	TRBV7-9	AQLRGELF